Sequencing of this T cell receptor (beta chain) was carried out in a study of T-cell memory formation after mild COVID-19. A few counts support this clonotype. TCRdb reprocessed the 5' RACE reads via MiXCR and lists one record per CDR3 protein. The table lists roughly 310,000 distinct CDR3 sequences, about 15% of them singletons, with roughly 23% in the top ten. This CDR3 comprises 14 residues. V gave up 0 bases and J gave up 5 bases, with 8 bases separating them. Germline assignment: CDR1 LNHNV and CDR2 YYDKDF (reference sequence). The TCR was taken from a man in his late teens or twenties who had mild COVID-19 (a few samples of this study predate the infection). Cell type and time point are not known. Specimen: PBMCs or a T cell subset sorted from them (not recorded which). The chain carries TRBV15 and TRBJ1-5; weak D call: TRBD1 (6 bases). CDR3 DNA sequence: TGTGCCACCAGCAGAGAGGACAGTCATCAGCCCCAGCATTTT. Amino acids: CATSREDSHQPQHF.